The 23 T cell receptor beta chains below come from one sample, sequenced in a study of CD8 T cells in Susac syndrome. An input of roughly 0.45 to 1 ug of RNA was subjected to reverse transcription using random hexamers. Via MiXCR, TCRdb re-called the immunoSEQ multiplex PCR reads, giving one row per CDR3 protein. Of some 150,000 distinct CDR3 sequences in the sample, 95% are singletons; the top ten hold 0.14% to 0.15%. The sequenced material came from CD8+ T cells from PBMCs. The receptor source for this set is a human donor with multiple sclerosis.

The chain has TRBV2 and TRBJ2-2, with D perhaps TRBD1 (5 bases). CDR1 SNHLY and CDR2 FYNNEI come from the germline V gene. Between the trimmed V and J ends, which lost 1 base and 1 base, there was a span of 7 bases. This CDR3 contains 15 residues. CDR3 sequence reads: CASSEGQRNTGELFF. For the CDR3, the DNA is TGTGCCAGCAGTGAAGGACAGAGGAACACCGGGGAGCTGTTTTTT.

The chain links TRBV12-3 or TRBV12-4 to TRBJ2-3; D is unresolved. Trimming pared 3 bases from V and 0 bases from J, leaving 7 bases between. This CDR3 has 14 residues. The CDR3 reads CASSLTASTDTQYF. CDR3 in DNA: TGTGCCAGCAGTTTGACGGCTAGCACAGATACGCAGTATTTT.

The V gene is TRBV6-2 or TRBV6-3, the J gene TRBJ2-7; D ambiguous. CDR3 length: 13 amino acids. Germline loops: CDR1 MNHEY, CDR2 SVGEGT. Trimming took off 1 base at V and 1 base at J, with 5 bases between the two ends. CDR3 coding DNA: TGTGCCAGCAGTTACTTCCCTTCCTACGAGCAGTACTTC. This gives the protein CASSYFPSYEQYF.

This clonotype has a single count. This chain uses TRBV7-8 with TRBJ1-2; D call uncertain. V lost 3 bases, J lost 4 bases, and 12 bases lay in between. Per germline, CDR1 SGHVS and CDR2 FQNEAQ. The CDR3 totals 14 residues. The CDR3 is CASSLVGGSYGYTF. CDR3 DNA: TGTGCCAGCAGCTTGGTCGGAGGATCCTATGGCTACACCTTC.

The CDR3 nucleotides are TGTGCTAGTGGTTCTTCTTACTATGGCTACACCTTC. Its translation: CASGSSYYGYTF. V and J are TRBV12-5 and TRBJ1-2; D ambiguous. CDR1 and CDR2 from the germline V gene are LGHNT and FRNRAP. CDR3 length: 12 amino acids. V dropped 4 bases and J dropped 3 bases, with 6 bases sitting between them. Full variable domain (outside the CDR3, taken from reference TRBV12-5 and TRBJ1-2): DARVTQTPRHKVTEMGQEVTMRCQPILGHNTVFWYRQTMMQGLELLAYFRNRAPLDDSGMPKDRFSAEMPDATLATLKIQPSEPRDSAVYFCASGSSYYGYTFGSGTRLTVV.

The rearrangement joins TRBV30 to TRBJ2-5; 7 bases line up with TRBD1. With V trimmed by 2 bases and J by 5 bases, 5 bases remained unmatched. Germline V gene sequence: CDR1 GTSNPN, CDR2 SVGIG (reference sequence). This CDR3 is built from 13 residues. The CDR3 sequence is CAWSTGDVETQYF. CDR3 coding DNA: TGTGCCTGGAGTACAGGGGATGTGGAGACCCAGTACTTC.

This chain uses TRBV5-1 with TRBJ2-1; possibly TRBD1 for D (6 bases). V was cut by 4 bases and J by 4 bases, with 12 bases left in between. The CDR3 sequence is 14 residues long. Germline assignment: CDR1 SGHRS and CDR2 YFSETQ. CDR3 sequence: CASSPDDRYNEQFF. CDR3 in DNA: TGCGCCAGCAGCCCCGACGACAGGTACAATGAGCAGTTCTTC.

The DNA for the CDR3 is TGCAGCGTTGAAGATCGTGGTTCCGGAGAACTGACCCAGTACTTC. Encoded protein: CSVEDRGSGELTQYF. V gene TRBV29-1 combines with J gene TRBJ2-5; no definite D call. Germline CDR1 reads SQVTM; CDR2 reads ANQGSEA. V was clipped by 0 bases and J by 7 bases, with 18 bases between them. There are 15 residues in the CDR3. Full variable domain (missing parts from reference TRBV29-1 and TRBJ2-5): SAVISQKPSRDICQRGTSLTIQCQVDSQVTMMFWYRQQPGQSLTLIATANQGSEATYESGFVIDKFPISRPNLTFSTLTVSNMSPEDSSIYLCSVEDRGSGELTQYFGPGTRLLVL.

The chain carries TRBV19 and TRBJ2-2; D ambiguous. V shed 5 bases and J shed 8 bases, with 3 bases lying between them. CDR3 length equals 10 residues. Germline V gives CDR1 LNHDA, CDR2 SQIVND (reference sequence). The CDR3 nucleotides are TGTGCCAGTAGTGCAGGGGAGCTGTTTTTT. Its translation is CASSAGELFF.

V is TRBV15 and J is TRBJ2-7; tentative D call: TRBD2 (7 bases). Germline V gene sequence: CDR1 LNHNV, CDR2 YYDKDF (reference sequence). The CDR3 covers 11 residues. The V end lost 11 bases, the J end lost 6 bases, and 14 bases lay between the germline ends. The CDR3 DNA follows: TGTGCCCCAGAGGGGGGGCTCGAGCAGTACTTC. Translated: CAPEGGLEQYF.

The chain joins TRBV20-1 to TRBJ1-1, with 10 bases matching TRBD1. Looked up from germline, CDR1 is DFQATT and CDR2 is SNEGSKA (reference sequence). The CDR3 sequence is 15 residues long. J gave up 3 bases and V 5 bases, and 9 bases lay outside the gene matches. The CDR3 sequence: CSAERIGTGDTEAFF. CDR3 DNA: TGCAGTGCTGAACGTATCGGGACAGGGGACACTGAAGCTTTCTTT.

This chain uses TRBV6-5 with TRBJ1-2, with 8 nucleotides matching TRBD1. This CDR3 comprises 12 residues. Germline CDR1 MNHEY, CDR2 SVGAGI. Trimming removed 5 bases from V and 10 bases from J; junction bases left unmatched: 6. CDR3 sequence (DNA): TGTGCCAGCAGTCCAGCGGGACAGGACTACACCTTC. Amino acid sequence: CASSPAGQDYTF.

This clonotype has just one count. This sequence joins TRBV7-9 and TRBJ2-3; D is possibly TRBD1 or TRBD2 (6 bases each). CDR3 length equals 13 residues. Between the trimmed V and J ends, which lost 11 bases and 3 bases, there was a span of 15 bases. The germline CDR1 and CDR2 sequences are SEHNR and FQNEAQ (reference sequence). The CDR3 spells CAVHEGGTDTQYF. CDR3 nucleotide sequence: TGTGCCGTCCATGAGGGGGGAACAGATACGCAGTATTTT.

The chain recombines TRBV11-2 with TRBJ2-1; 9 positions agree with TRBD2. CDR3 size: 16 residues. CDR1 and CDR2 from the germline V gene are SGHAT and FQNNGV. J was trimmed by 1 base and V by 8 bases; bases with no gene match: 9. Here the CDR3 reads CASLGASGGSYNEQFF. The CDR3 DNA reads TGTGCCAGCTTAGGAGCGAGCGGGGGGTCCTACAATGAGCAGTTCTTC.

The gene calls are TRBV27 and TRBJ2-2; TRBD1 agrees at 9 bases. The CDR3 sequence is 14 residues long. Germline loops: CDR1 MNHEY, CDR2 SMNVEV (reference sequence). The ends lost 5 bases at V and 3 bases at J; junction bases unmatched: 1. The CDR3 reads CASSGTGYTGELFF. The CDR3 bases are TGTGCCAGCAGTGGGACAGGGTACACCGGGGAGCTGTTTTTT.

This clonotype was picked up one time. This sequence joins TRBV20-1 and TRBJ2-7, with 7 bases identical to TRBD1. With 8 bases clipped from V and 6 bases from J, the junction kept 10 bases outside the gene matches. Germline CDR1 DFQATT, CDR2 SNEGSKA (reference sequence). This CDR3 region has 12 residues. The CDR3, as DNA: TGCAGTACAGGGGTTACGGAACGCGAGCAGTACTTC. Its protein product is CSTGVTEREQYF.

J is TRBJ2-5 and V is TRBV27; 9 bases fit TRBD2. The CDR3 runs to 16 residues. Per the germline V gene, CDR1 is MNHEY and CDR2 is SMNVEV (reference sequence). Trimming cost V 5 bases and J 6 bases; bases outside gene matches: 13. This CDR3 is CASSGLGRGGPKTQYF. As DNA, the CDR3 is TGTGCCAGCAGTGGCCTCGGGCGGGGGGGCCCAAAGACCCAGTACTTC.

The V and J genes are TRBV2 and TRBJ2-1, with no clear D. The germline V gene encodes CDR1 SNHLY and CDR2 FYNNEI. The CDR3 spans 12 residues. V was clipped by 6 bases and J by 5 bases, with 8 bases between them. The CDR3 spells CASSWVHNEQFF. The CDR3 region has the DNA TGTGCCAGCAGCTGGGTACACAATGAGCAGTTCTTC.

The V and J genes are TRBV30 and TRBJ2-1; 9 bases fit TRBD2. J gave up 6 bases and V 4 bases, and 10 bases lay outside the gene matches. Germline V gene lookup returns CDR1 GTSNPN and CDR2 SVGIG (reference sequence). This CDR3 is 15 amino acids long. The CDR3 loop reads CAWTATGRGGNEQFF. CDR3 in DNA: TGTGCCTGGACCGCAACGGGGCGGGGGGGCAATGAGCAGTTCTTC.

DNA of the CDR3: TGCAGTGCTACGACAGGAGACACTGAAGCTTTCTTT. Its translation: CSATTGDTEAFF. This chain links TRBV20-1 with TRBJ1-1, with TRBD1 as a possible D gene (6 bases). The CDR3 extends over 12 amino acids. Germline CDR1 and CDR2: DFQATT and SNEGSKA (reference sequence). The ends were cut back, 4 bases at V and 3 bases at J, with 9 bases in the middle.

In nucleotides, the CDR3 is TGTGCCTGGATCGAGGGGCGGGAGAATGAAGCTTTCTTT. Translation gives CAWIEGRENEAFF. This chain joins TRBV30 and TRBJ1-1; D might be TRBD1 (5 bases). The CDR3 consists of 13 residues. Germline values: CDR1 GTSNPN, CDR2 SVGIG (reference sequence). V gave up 4 bases and J gave up 7 bases, with 16 bases separating them.

The rearrangement links TRBV24-1 to TRBJ2-1; tentatively, D is TRBD1 (5 bases). The V and J ends lost 9 bases and 0 bases respectively, with 11 bases between them. Per the germline V gene, CDR1 is KGHDR and CDR2 is SFDVKD. This CDR3 has 14 residues. CDR3 in amino acids: CATSDRSSYNEQFF. The CDR3 nucleotides read TGTGCCACCTCCGACAGAAGCTCCTACAATGAGCAGTTCTTC.

Concerning this clonotype: The junction departs from germline at one end; a sequencing error may be responsible. The CDR3 sequence is CASSQLDGGSYEQYF. CDR3 bases: TGTGCCAGCAGCCAACTGGACGGAGGCTCCTACGAGCAGTACTTC. This sequence joins TRBV4-1 and TRBJ2-7, with a possible D match to TRBD2 (5 bases). Germline-derived CDR1 and CDR2 are MGHRA and YSYEKL. There are 15 residues in the CDR3.